The sequence of this TCR beta chain was determined in a study of T cell responses to AZD1222 COVID-19 vaccine. V lost 3 bases and J 0 bases, leaving 14 bases between the germline ends. Per germline, CDR1 GTSNPN and CDR2 SVGIG (reference sequence). The CDR3 consists of 15 residues. In the case of this clone: Its matching antigen is unknown.

General observations from the study: The donor group comprised mostly white British people and more females; the analysis possibly underestimated clonal diversity.

Here immunoSEQ multiplex PCR was the method, and the copy in TCRdb shows in-frame clones only, minus some. The sample includes 160,000 or so clones, more than 85% of them seen just once. The TCR was taken from an adult who received the AZD1222 COVID-19 vaccine. The genes are TRBV30 and TRBJ1-1; D remains unclear. The sample in question was peripheral blood, obtained 28 days after the second AZD1222 dose. Here the CDR3 DNA reads TGTGCCTGGAGCCGGGCGCGGGTTTTGAACACTGAAGCTTTCTTT. Translating it yields CAWSRARVLNTEAFF.